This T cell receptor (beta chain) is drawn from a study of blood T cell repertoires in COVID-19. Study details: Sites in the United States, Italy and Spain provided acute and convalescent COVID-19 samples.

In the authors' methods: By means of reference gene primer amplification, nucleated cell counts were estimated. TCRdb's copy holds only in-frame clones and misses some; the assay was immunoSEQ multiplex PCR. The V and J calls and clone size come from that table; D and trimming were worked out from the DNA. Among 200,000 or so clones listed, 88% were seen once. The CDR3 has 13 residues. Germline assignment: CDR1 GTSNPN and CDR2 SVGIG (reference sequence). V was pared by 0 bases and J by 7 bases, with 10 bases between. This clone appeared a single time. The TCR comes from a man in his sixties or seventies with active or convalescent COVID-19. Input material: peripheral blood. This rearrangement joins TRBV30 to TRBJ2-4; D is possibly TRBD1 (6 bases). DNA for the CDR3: TGTGCCTGGAGTGTACACAGGGCCAACATTCAGTACTTC. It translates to CAWSVHRANIQYF. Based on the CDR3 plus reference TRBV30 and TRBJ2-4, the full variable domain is SQTIHQWPATLVQPVGSPLSLECTVEGTSNPNLYWYRQAAGRGLQLLFYSVGIGQISSEVPQNLSASRPQDRQFILSSKKLLLSDSGFYLCAWSVHRANIQYFGAGTRLSVL.